This T cell receptor (beta chain) was found in a study of blood T cell repertoires in COVID-19. Turning to the study itself: Some COVID-19 samples were acute and others convalescent; all came from the United States, Italy and Spain. The analysed material was cDNA or gDNA that came from T cells, B-cell-depleted T cells, or PBMCs.

V was trimmed by 3 bases and J by 0 bases, leaving 8 bases between them. Germline lookup yields CDR1 KGHSH and CDR2 LQKENI. This CDR3 has 14 amino acids. Under the authors' procedure: Estimates of nucleated cell counts were drawn from the amplification of reference gene primers. Libraries were prepared by immunoSEQ multiplex PCR; TCRdb keeps only in-frame clonotypes and omits some of them. V, J and clone size reflect that table, while D and trimming were determined from the DNA. This repertoire shows around 140,000 clones, around 87% found once; its top ten account for around 6.5%. The chain links TRBV18 to TRBJ2-5; D call uncertain. The TCR comes from an elderly man with acute or convalescent COVID-19. The sample was peripheral blood. CDR3 sequence (DNA): TGTGCCAGCTCACCCATCGACTACCAAGAGACCCAGTACTTC. Its translation is CASSPIDYQETQYF.